The 22 T cell receptor beta chains reported below all come from one sample, sequenced in a study of spatial heterogeneity in lung cancer. Time point meaning: sample taken at primary tumor resection. General study findings and limits: Higher tumor mutation counts went along with higher counts of expanded intratumoral alpha and beta TCRs.

Via MiXCR, TCRdb re-called the 5' RACE reads, giving one row per CDR3 protein. The sample has 25,000 to 30,000 distinct CDR3 sequences, 7.1% seen once. Which antigens these TCRs recognize remains unknown. The source was lung tumor tissue, collected at surgery. The origin of the receptors is a male donor with early-stage non-small cell lung cancer.

This clonotype was seen many times. This rearrangement joins TRBV10-2 to TRBJ2-5; 7 bases map to TRBD2. There are 15 residues in the CDR3. The V gene end was trimmed by 6 bases and the J gene end by 2 bases; junction bases not matched to a gene: 9. Germline lookup yields CDR1 WSHSY and CDR2 SAAADI. CDR3 amino acids: CASRSAGLPQETQYF. CDR3 DNA: TGCGCCAGCAGGTCAGCGGGGCTCCCTCAAGAGACCCAGTACTTC.

The chain employs TRBV4-3 and TRBJ2-7; D is uncertain. The CDR3 is 13 residues long. V was clipped by 1 base and J by 6 bases, with 10 bases between them. The germline gives CDR1 LGHNA, CDR2 YSLEER. CDR3 DNA sequence: TGCGCCAGCAGCCAAGTTTTCGGGCTCGAGCAGTACTTC. Its protein product is CASSQVFGLEQYF.

This clonotype was seen at least ten times. In DNA form, the CDR3 reads TGTGCCAGCAGCCAAGTTCCAAATCAGCCCCAGCATTTT. Its translation is CASSQVPNQPQHF. The V and J genes are TRBV3-1 and TRBJ1-5; D is undetermined. Germline values: CDR1 LGHDT, CDR2 YNNKEL (reference sequence). Deletions cut 1 base from V and 4 bases from J, with 5 bases between. The CDR3 runs 13 residues.

This clonotype has a count of ten or more. This chain connects TRBV29-1 to TRBJ1-1; 7 nucleotides line up with TRBD1. Germline CDR1 SQVTM, CDR2 ANQGSEA. There are 14 residues in the CDR3. V was pared by 5 bases and J by 3 bases, with 9 bases of the junction left unmatched. The CDR3 here is CSVKTGWEDTEAFF. In nucleotides, the CDR3 is TGCAGCGTTAAGACAGGGTGGGAGGACACTGAAGCTTTCTTT.

There are a few counts of this clonotype. The chain has TRBV3-1 and TRBJ1-5, with D perhaps TRBD1 (5 bases). Per germline, CDR1 LGHDT and CDR2 YNNKEL (reference sequence). The CDR3 runs to 13 residues. V dropped 1 base and J dropped 10 bases, with 11 bases sitting between them. CDR3 nucleotides: TGTGCCAGCAGCCAAGGGACACCGGGACCCCAGCATTTT. Encoded protein: CASSQGTPGPQHF.

The V call is TRBV6-1, the J call TRBJ2-2, with D tentatively TRBD2 (5 bases). The CDR3 runs to 15 residues. Germline V gene lookup returns CDR1 MNHNS and CDR2 SASEGT. Trimming took 0 bases from V and 1 from J, leaving 6 bases between them. CDR3 in amino acids: CASSEAAGNTGELFF. The CDR3 DNA sequence: TGTGCCAGCAGTGAAGCGGCGGGGAACACCGGGGAGCTGTTTTTT.

This clonotype was detected many times. V gene TRBV29-1 combines with J gene TRBJ2-3; 9 bases match TRBD1. Germline CDR1 SQVTM, CDR2 ANQGSEA. Unmatched junction bases numbered 3, after V lost 5 bases and J lost 0 bases. The CDR3 is 14 amino acids. The CDR3 reads CSVSGQGSTDTQYF. Here the CDR3 DNA reads TGCAGCGTTTCTGGACAGGGGAGCACAGATACGCAGTATTTT.

This clonotype was seen ten or more times. J is TRBJ2-3 and V is TRBV5-6; no definite D call. The V gene's germline CDR1 is SGHDT and CDR2 YYEEEE. This CDR3 is built from 13 residues. Trimming stripped 2 bases from V and 1 base from J, with 5 bases between. DNA of the CDR3: TGTGCCAGCAGCTTAGGGCGCACAGATACGCAGTATTTT. It translates to CASSLGRTDTQYF.

This clonotype was counted only a few times. The genes are TRBV11-1 and TRBJ2-3; D uncertain. Germline V lookup: CDR1 SGHAT, CDR2 FQDESV (reference sequence). V lost 0 bases, J lost 0 bases, and 1 base lay in between. The CDR3 loop spans 13 amino acids. The CDR3, as DNA: TGTGCCAGCAGCTTAGCTAGCACAGATACGCAGTATTTT. It specifies CASSLASTDTQYF.

This clonotype was counted only a few times. The chain carries TRBV18 and TRBJ2-5; 8 bases align to TRBD1. After removal of 0 bases from V and 5 bases from J, the junction contained 11 bases not matched to a gene. The CDR3 loop spans 17 amino acids. The germline gives CDR1 KGHSH, CDR2 LQKENI. The CDR3 bases are TGTGCCAGCTCACCACCCACAGGGGGAGCCTCGGGGGAGACCCAGTACTTC. Translating gives CASSPPTGGASGETQYF. The variable domain in full, with the rest retrieved from reference TRBV18 and TRBJ2-5, is NAGVMQNPRHLVRRRGQEARLRCSPMKGHSHVYWYRQLPEEGLKFMVYLQKENIIDESGMPKERFSAEFPKEGPSILRIQQVVRGDSAAYFCASSPPTGGASGETQYFGPGTRLLVL.

This clonotype was seen many times. The chain combines TRBV10-3 with TRBJ2-1; 14 bases match TRBD2. This CDR3 is built from 16 residues. The V gene end was trimmed by 4 bases and the J gene end by 7 bases; junction bases not matched to a gene: 6. Germline V lookup: CDR1 ENHRY, CDR2 SYGVKD. CDR3: CAISGTGLAGGNEQFF. The CDR3 bases are TGTGCCATCAGTGGTACAGGACTAGCGGGGGGTAATGAGCAGTTCTTC.

This clonotype was found many times. The chain carries TRBV2 and TRBJ2-5, with TRBD1 matching 8 bases. With V trimmed by 5 bases and J by 3 bases, 5 bases remained unmatched. The CDR3 spans 14 residues. Germline V gene sequence: CDR1 SNHLY, CDR2 FYNNEI. The CDR3: CASSQGAYEETQYF. CDR3 coding DNA: TGTGCCAGCAGTCAGGGGGCGTATGAAGAGACCCAGTACTTC.

In this sample, this clonotype turned up a few times. This chain connects TRBV20-1 to TRBJ1-5; 7 bases map to TRBD1. Germline lookup yields CDR1 DFQATT and CDR2 SNEGSKA (reference sequence). CDR3 length: 13 residues. V lost 5 bases to trimming and J lost 5 bases; unmatched junction nucleotides: 6. CDR3 bases: TGCAGTGCTGGCCGGGACAGCCATCAGCCCCAGCATTTT. This translates into CSAGRDSHQPQHF.

This clonotype was found many times. The chain couples TRBV27 to TRBJ1-2; D ambiguous. The CDR3 loop spans 18 amino acids. Germline V gene data show CDR1 as MNHEY and CDR2 as SMNVEV (reference sequence). V lost 2 bases to trimming and J lost 1 base, with 20 bases between them. The CDR3 bases are TGTGCCAGCAGTTTAAAAGGTCCAACAGTCAACATTAACTATGGCTACACCTTC. It encodes CASSLKGPTVNINYGYTF.

This clonotype occurred many times. The rearrangement joins TRBV7-2 to TRBJ2-3; TRBD2 might be the D (5 bases). The CDR3 length is 15 residues. Deletions cut 1 base from V and 1 base from J, with 9 bases between. From germline, CDR1 is SGHTA and CDR2 FQGNSA. CDR3 in DNA: TGTGCCAGCAGCTTAGGGGCGGGCGGCACAGATACGCAGTATTTT. Residues: CASSLGAGGTDTQYF.

This clonotype was counted ten times or more. The V and J genes are TRBV20-1 and TRBJ1-3, with 7 nucleotides matching TRBD1. V shed 1 base and J 4 bases; nucleotides not matched to a gene: 4. CDR1 and CDR2 from the germline V gene are DFQATT and SNEGSKA (reference sequence). The CDR3 length is 14 residues. CDR3 protein: CSARVGGSGNTIYF. Here the CDR3 DNA reads TGCAGTGCTAGAGTAGGGGGCTCGGGAAACACCATATATTTT.

This clonotype has ten or more counts. The CDR3 sequence: CASSQRNYGYTF. For the CDR3, the DNA is TGTGCCAGCAGTCAGCGCAACTATGGCTACACCTTC. The rearrangement joins TRBV2 to TRBJ1-2; the D is unclear. This CDR3 is 12 amino acids long. Germline V CDR1 and CDR2: SNHLY, FYNNEI. The V end was cut by 5 bases, the J end by 2 bases, with 6 bases between.

The chain has TRBV10-3 and TRBJ2-2, with D perhaps being TRBD1 or TRBD2 (5 bases each). V was pared by 0 bases and J by 0 bases, with 17 bases between. This CDR3 region has 19 residues. Germline CDR1 and CDR2: ENHRY and SYGVKD. CDR3 in DNA: TGTGCCATCAGTGAGTCTGGAGGACACATAACATCGAACACCGGGGAGCTGTTTTTT. This encodes CAISESGGHITSNTGELFF.

This clonotype turned up a few times. The chain joins TRBV11-2 to TRBJ1-1, with D possibly TRBD1 on 6 matching bases. Germline V lookup: CDR1 SGHAT, CDR2 FQNNGV. The CDR3 contains 16 residues. V lost 5 bases and J 0 bases, leaving 16 bases between the germline ends. DNA for the CDR3: TGTGCCAGCAGCAGGGGGAGTCTATTAATGAACACTGAAGCTTTCTTT. Translated, it gives CASSRGSLLMNTEAFF.

This clonotype was found many times. The chain is built from TRBV20-1 and TRBJ2-5, with D possibly being TRBD1 or TRBD2 (5 bases each). Looked up from germline, CDR1 is DFQATT and CDR2 is SNEGSKA (reference sequence). V was pared by 3 bases and J by 1 base, with 15 bases between. The CDR3 has 15 residues. For the CDR3, the DNA is TGCAGTGCTAGTCGCTCGGGGCTGGGCCAAGAGACCCAGTACTTC. It is translated as CSASRSGLGQETQYF.

In this sample, this clonotype turned up a few times. The gene calls are TRBV13 and TRBJ2-7; D is unresolved. The CDR3 extends over 12 amino acids. Germline lookup yields CDR1 PRHDT and CDR2 FYEKMQ (reference sequence). V dropped 3 bases and J dropped 3 bases, with 6 bases sitting between them. The chain's CDR3 is CASSLQRYEQYF. The DNA of the CDR3 is TGTGCCAGCAGCTTGCAGCGCTACGAGCAGTACTTC.

This clonotype was found many times. This chain connects TRBV7-7 to TRBJ2-5; no clear D gene. Germline-derived CDR1 and CDR2 are SSHAT and FNYEAQ (reference sequence). CDR3 length: 13 residues. Between the trimmed V and J ends, which lost 4 bases and 5 bases, there was a span of 11 bases. CDR3 amino acids: CASSWQTRETQYF. The CDR3 DNA reads as TGTGCCAGCAGCTGGCAAACCCGGGAGACCCAGTACTTC.